This T cell receptor (beta chain) was captured in a study of cytomegalovirus exposure and HLA in healthy donors. Study at large: In a later analysis, the 120 or so validation repertoires were reported to have used the same platform as the roughly 730 first-cohort repertoires. Study-wide results and limits: Some 150 TCR beta chains were listed as cytomegalovirus-associated. Three chains tied to CMV proved CMV antigen-specific in vitro.

This clone has more than one count but fewer than ten. What it recognizes is unknown. Repertoires were generated with immunoSEQ multiplex PCR, while TCRdb's copy carries only in-frame clones and drops some. Seen here are roughly 200,000 clones, roughly 84% observed once, and the top ten hold 2.5% to 3.5%. V was cut by 0 bases and J by 1 base, with 9 bases left in between. The CDR3 is 15 amino acids. From germline, CDR1 is LNHNV and CDR2 YYDKDF (reference sequence). The chain carries TRBV15 and TRBJ1-1; D is ambiguous. The receptor's source is a young woman in good health and CMV-seropositive. Material for sequencing was PBMCs. In nucleotides, the CDR3 is TGTGCCACCAGCAGAGATTACTCGGGGAACACTGAAGCTTTCTTT. It translates to CATSRDYSGNTEAFF.